Presented here are 10 T cell receptor beta chains from one specimen sequenced in a study of blood T cell repertoires in COVID-19. Method: immunoSEQ multiplex PCR; TCRdb's copy keeps in-frame clones and lacks some. The sample consists of some 150,000 clones, around 85% of them appearing once. Sequenced input: peripheral blood. These receptors all come from a woman aged 40 to 55 with active or convalescent COVID-19.

The gene calls are TRBV5-1 and TRBJ1-1; D is unclear. Germline V gene data show CDR1 as SGHRS and CDR2 as YFSETQ. The germline V and J ends were trimmed by 0 bases and 5 bases, with 11 bases remaining between them. The CDR3 sequence is 14 residues long. The CDR3 DNA follows: TGCGCCAGCAGCTTGGAGCAAGGGAGGACTGAAGCTTTCTTT. Residues: CASSLEQGRTEAFF. The whole variable domain, filled in from reference TRBV5-1 and TRBJ1-1, reads KAGVTQTPRYLIKTRGQQVTLSCSPISGHRSVSWYQQTPGQGLQFLFEYFSETQRNKGNFPGRFSGRQFSNSRSEMNVSTLELGDSALYLCASSLEQGRTEAFFGQGTRLTVV.

The chain couples TRBV24-1 to TRBJ2-1; 13 bases match TRBD2. The CDR3 spans 17 residues. From germline, CDR1 is KGHDR and CDR2 SFDVKD. Trimming took 6 bases from V and 6 from J; bases not matched to a gene: 10. CDR3 residues: CATSRDIGLAGANEQFF. In DNA form, the CDR3 reads TGTGCCACCAGTCGGGACATCGGACTAGCGGGAGCCAATGAGCAGTTCTTC.

The J gene is TRBJ2-7, the V gene TRBV5-4; D remains ambiguous. The germline V and J ends were trimmed by 0 bases and 0 bases, with 4 bases remaining between them. The V gene's germline CDR1 is SGHNT and CDR2 YYREEE (reference sequence). The CDR3 spans 13 residues. The CDR3 is CASSLAGSYEQYF. The CDR3 bases are TGTGCCAGCAGCTTGGCCGGCTCCTACGAGCAGTACTTC.

This clone was observed a few times. The chain couples TRBV4-1 to TRBJ2-2, with TRBD1 identical over 9 bases. V lost 2 bases and J lost 6; bases outside the gene matches: 4. The germline CDR1 and CDR2 sequences are MGHRA and YSYEKL. The CDR3 totals 15 residues. The CDR3 bases are TGCGCCAGCAGCCAACGGGACAGGGAGGCCGGGGAGCTGTTTTTT. This encodes CASSQRDREAGELFF.

The genes are TRBV3-1 (or the pseudogene TRBV3-2) and TRBJ1-2, with 8 positions matching TRBD1. The germline V gene encodes CDR1 LGHDT and CDR2 YNNKEL (reference sequence). The length of the CDR3 is 14 residues. J gave up 3 bases and V 4 bases, and 4 bases lay outside the gene matches. Here the CDR3 reads CASSPRGLDYGYTF. The CDR3 coding sequence is TGTGCCAGCAGCCCCAGGGGGCTGGACTATGGCTACACCTTC.

This sequence joins TRBV18 and TRBJ2-2; 7 bases agree with TRBD1. This CDR3 contains 18 residues. Germline CDR1 and CDR2: KGHSH and LQKENI. Trimming took 1 base from V and 0 from J; bases not matched to a gene: 8. The CDR3 here is CASSPRIPGQSNTGELFF. As DNA, the CDR3 is TGTGCCAGCTCACCACGTATACCGGGACAGTCGAACACCGGGGAGCTGTTTTTT.

The V call is TRBV4-3, the J call TRBJ2-5; 8 positions match TRBD1. Trimming cost V 3 bases and J 5 bases; bases outside gene matches: 8. Germline V CDR1 and CDR2: LGHNA, YSLEER. CDR3 length: 15 residues. The CDR3 coding sequence is TGCGCCAGCAGCCAGAACGGACAGGGTTACGAGACCCAGTACTTC. It is translated as CASSQNGQGYETQYF.

The J gene is TRBJ1-1, the V gene TRBV18; TRBD1 might be the D (5 bases). Trimming took 4 bases from V and 4 from J, leaving 13 bases between them. CDR1 is KGHSH and CDR2 is LQKENI in the germline V gene. The length of the CDR3 is 14 residues. CDR3 sequence: CASSRSAGATEAFF. The CDR3 DNA is TGTGCCAGCTCACGGTCAGCTGGGGCCACTGAAGCTTTCTTT.

The chain employs TRBV7-9 and TRBJ2-1; TRBD1 agrees at 7 bases. Trimming cost V 5 bases and J 15 bases; bases outside gene matches: 16. Germline V lookup: CDR1 SEHNR, CDR2 FQNEAQ (reference sequence). This CDR3 contains 14 residues. CDR3 coding DNA: TGTGCCAGCAGCCTAGGGGGCCGACAGTCCCCTGGGTTCTTC. Residues: CASSLGGRQSPGFF.

Regarding this clone: The sample contains more than one DNA sequence encoding this CDR3. This chain connects TRBV15 to TRBJ2-7; D is uncertain. The CDR3 is 13 amino acids. The V end lost 5 bases, the J end lost 0 bases, and 8 bases lay between the germline ends. Germline V CDR1 and CDR2: LNHNV, YYDKDF (reference sequence). The CDR3 bases are TGTGCCACCAGCGTACACAGCTCCTACGAGCAGTACTTC. It is translated as CATSVHSSYEQYF.